This TCR beta chain is drawn from a study of beta chain features in type 1 diabetes. Study-level information: Healthy donors resembled patients in age, gender and cell yields.

Study-level findings and limits: In cDNA sequencing, cells with high TCR expression could be over-represented. Within each of all four CD4+ subsets, Type 1 diabetes patients had TCRB CDR3s that were moderately but significantly shorter.

TCRB transcripts that were expressed got sequenced, as all of the isolated RNA had been reverse transcribed. Clones were sequenced by immunoSEQ multiplex PCR, and TCRdb holds only the in-frame ones, with some missing. The table includes 200,000 to 250,000 clones, about a tenth detected once. Notes on this clone: The antigen is undetermined.

CD45RO/CCR7/CD25/CD127/CD95/CD27 sorting isolated CD4+ naive, central memory, regulatory and stem cell-like memory cells. The V gene's germline CDR1 is SGHTA and CDR2 FQGTGA. Trimming stripped 1 base from V and 5 bases from J, with 11 bases between. The CDR3 contains 14 residues. This chain connects TRBV7-3 to TRBJ1-1, with D possibly being TRBD1 (5 bases). This receptor was taken from a man aged 18 to 30 in good health. Sequenced sample: central memory CD4+ T cells from blood. DNA for the CDR3: TGTGCCAGCAGCTTAAGAGGGGATGGAACTGAAGCTTTCTTT. Its protein product is CASSLRGDGTEAFF.